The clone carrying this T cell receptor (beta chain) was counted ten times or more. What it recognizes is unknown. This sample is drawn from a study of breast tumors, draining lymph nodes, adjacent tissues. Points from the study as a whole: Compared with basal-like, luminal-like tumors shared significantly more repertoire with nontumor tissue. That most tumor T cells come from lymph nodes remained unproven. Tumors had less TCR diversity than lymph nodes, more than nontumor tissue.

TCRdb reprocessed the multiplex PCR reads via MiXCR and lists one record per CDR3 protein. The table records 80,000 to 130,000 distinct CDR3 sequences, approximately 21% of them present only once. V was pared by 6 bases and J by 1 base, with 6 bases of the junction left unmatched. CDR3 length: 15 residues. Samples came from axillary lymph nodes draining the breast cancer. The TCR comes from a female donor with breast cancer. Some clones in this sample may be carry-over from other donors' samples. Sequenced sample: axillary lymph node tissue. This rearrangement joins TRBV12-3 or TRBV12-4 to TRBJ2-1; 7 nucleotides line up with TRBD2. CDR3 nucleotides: TGTGCCAGCAGGATGAGCGGGATTTCCTACAATGAGCAGTTCTTC. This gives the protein CASRMSGISYNEQFF.